These T cell receptor beta chains were read from a single sample in a study of blood T cells in healthy people across ages. Via MiXCR, TCRdb re-called the 5' RACE reads, giving one row per CDR3 protein. The sample includes hundreds of thousands of distinct CDR3 sequences, around three fifths of them seen just once. Sequenced sample: blood. These receptors all stem from a man aged 35 to 55 in good health. Each CDR3 is given with its conserved first and last residue. The order of the fields is V gene, D gene, J gene, clone size, CDR3 protein, CDR3 DNA. A D gene is named only where the DNA matches it firmly. The size of a clone is reported for some rows only, either as once, few or many, or as a class for expanded clones.

v_call: TRBV20-1; d_call: TRBD1; j_call: TRBJ2-5; clone_size: .; cdr3_aa: CSGRQGGETQYF; cdr3_nt: TGCAGTGGGAGACAGGGTGGAGAGACCCAGTACTTC
v_call: TRBV7-2; d_call: TRBD2; j_call: TRBJ2-1; clone_size: once; cdr3_aa: CASSLEPSGGSNEQFF; cdr3_nt: TGTGCCAGCAGCTTAGAACCTAGCGGGGGTTCCAATGAGCAGTTCTTC
v_call: TRBV4-1; d_call: TRBD2; j_call: TRBJ2-7; clone_size: .; cdr3_aa: CASSQRTSGAYEQYF; cdr3_nt: TGCGCCAGCAGCCAGAGGACTAGCGGAGCCTACGAGCAGTACTTC
v_call: TRBV6-2/TRBV6-3; d_call: TRBD2; j_call: TRBJ2-7; clone_size: .; cdr3_aa: CASSPTLAGDPYEQYF; cdr3_nt: TGTGCCAGCAGTCCTACACTAGCGGGAGACCCATACGAGCAGTACTTC
v_call: TRBV27; d_call: TRBD1; j_call: TRBJ1-1; clone_size: .; cdr3_aa: CASSWDRGDTEAFF; cdr3_nt: TGTGCCAGCAGTTGGGACAGGGGAGACACTGAAGCTTTCTTT
v_call: TRBV20-1; d_call: .; j_call: TRBJ1-2; clone_size: few; cdr3_aa: CSARFGGSNRPANYGYTF; cdr3_nt: TGCAGTGCTAGATTTGGGGGATCCAACAGGCCCGCTAACTATGGCTACACCTTC
v_call: TRBV7-2; d_call: TRBD1; j_call: TRBJ1-4; clone_size: .; cdr3_aa: CASSRDRGLDSEKLFF; cdr3_nt: TGTGCCAGCAGCCGGGACAGGGGGCTCGATTCGGAAAAACTGTTTTTT
v_call: TRBV5-1; d_call: .; j_call: TRBJ1-2; clone_size: .; cdr3_aa: CASSTQSGTYGYTF; cdr3_nt: TGCGCCAGCAGCACCCAATCGGGGACCTATGGCTACACCTTC
v_call: TRBV10-2; d_call: .; j_call: TRBJ2-1; clone_size: .; cdr3_aa: CASSERYNEQFF; cdr3_nt: TGCGCCAGCAGTGAGCGATACAATGAGCAGTTCTTC
v_call: TRBV3-1; d_call: .; j_call: TRBJ1-2; clone_size: .; cdr3_aa: CASSPGRGATF; cdr3_nt: TGTGCCAGCAGCCCGGGACGTGGGGCGACCTTC
v_call: TRBV7-9; d_call: TRBD1; j_call: TRBJ2-1; clone_size: .; cdr3_aa: CASSPAGQGDDEQFF; cdr3_nt: TGTGCCAGCAGCCCGGCTGGGCAGGGGGACGATGAGCAGTTCTTC
v_call: TRBV6-2/TRBV6-3; d_call: TRBD1; j_call: TRBJ2-7; clone_size: few; cdr3_aa: CASRPTGGLPSEQYF; cdr3_nt: TGTGCCAGCAGGCCTACAGGGGGACTCCCCTCCGAGCAGTACTTC
v_call: TRBV29-1; d_call: .; j_call: TRBJ1-5; clone_size: .; cdr3_aa: CSVEDRGQPQHF; cdr3_nt: TGCAGCGTTGAAGATAGGGGTCAGCCCCAGCATTTT
v_call: TRBV12-3/TRBV12-4; d_call: .; j_call: TRBJ1-5; clone_size: .; cdr3_aa: CASSLAGEVQPQHF; cdr3_nt: TGTGCCAGCAGTTTGGCAGGGGAAGTTCAGCCCCAGCATTTT
v_call: TRBV11-3; d_call: .; j_call: TRBJ2-4; clone_size: .; cdr3_aa: CASSLEQSNKNIQYF; cdr3_nt: TGTGCCAGCAGCTTAGAACAGAGCAACAAAAACATTCAGTACTTC
v_call: TRBV12-3/TRBV12-4; d_call: .; j_call: TRBJ1-2; clone_size: .; cdr3_aa: CASSLRPSYGYTF; cdr3_nt: TGTGCCAGCAGTTTAAGACCGAGCTATGGCTACACCTTC
v_call: TRBV25-1; d_call: TRBD1; j_call: TRBJ2-7; clone_size: .; cdr3_aa: CASSEDGTADEQYF; cdr3_nt: TGTGCCAGCAGTGAAGATGGGACAGCCGACGAGCAGTACTTC
v_call: TRBV6-6; d_call: .; j_call: TRBJ2-3; clone_size: .; cdr3_aa: CASSYPQGNRADTQYF; cdr3_nt: TGTGCCAGCAGTTACCCACAGGGAAATAGGGCAGATACGCAGTATTTT
v_call: TRBV5-6; d_call: .; j_call: TRBJ2-2; clone_size: .; cdr3_aa: CASSLVGGTGELFF; cdr3_nt: TGTGCCAGCAGCTTGGTCGGGGGCACCGGGGAGCTGTTTTTT
v_call: TRBV12-3/TRBV12-4; d_call: .; j_call: TRBJ1-2; clone_size: few; cdr3_aa: CASRRPTRGYGYTF; cdr3_nt: TGTGCCAGCAGAAGACCCACCCGCGGCTATGGCTACACCTTC
v_call: TRBV27; d_call: .; j_call: TRBJ2-7; clone_size: .; cdr3_aa: CASKRSLSSYEQYF; cdr3_nt: TGTGCCAGCAAGCGTTCTCTAAGCTCCTACGAGCAGTACTTC
v_call: TRBV27; d_call: .; j_call: TRBJ2-7; clone_size: .; cdr3_aa: CASSLTPYLYEQYF; cdr3_nt: TGTGCCAGCAGTTTAACCCCTTACCTATATGAGCAGTACTTC
v_call: TRBV12-3/TRBV12-4; d_call: TRBD2; j_call: TRBJ2-1; clone_size: .; cdr3_aa: CASSLSGLAGAVWNEQFF; cdr3_nt: TGTGCCAGCAGTTTATCCGGACTAGCGGGAGCTGTATGGAATGAGCAGTTCTTC
v_call: TRBV20-1; d_call: .; j_call: TRBJ2-7; clone_size: few; cdr3_aa: CSARTRAEQYF; cdr3_nt: TGCAGTGCTAGGACACGCGCCGAGCAGTACTTC
v_call: TRBV28; d_call: TRBD2; j_call: TRBJ2-5; clone_size: .; cdr3_aa: CASSWSAGGNNEQYF; cdr3_nt: TGTGCCAGCAGTTGGTCTGCGGGGGGTAACAATGAGCAGTACTTC
v_call: TRBV7-2; d_call: .; j_call: TRBJ1-2; clone_size: few; cdr3_aa: CASSFDNYGYTF; cdr3_nt: TGTGCCAGCAGCTTCGACAACTATGGCTACACCTTC
v_call: TRBV4-3; d_call: .; j_call: TRBJ2-5; clone_size: few; cdr3_aa: CASSQSGVETQYF; cdr3_nt: TGCGCCAGCAGCCAATCAGGGGTCGAGACCCAGTACTTC
v_call: TRBV21-1; d_call: .; j_call: TRBJ2-7; clone_size: .; cdr3_aa: CASNKRGGEQYF; cdr3_nt: TGTGCCAGCAACAAGCGGGGTGGCGAGCAGTACTTC